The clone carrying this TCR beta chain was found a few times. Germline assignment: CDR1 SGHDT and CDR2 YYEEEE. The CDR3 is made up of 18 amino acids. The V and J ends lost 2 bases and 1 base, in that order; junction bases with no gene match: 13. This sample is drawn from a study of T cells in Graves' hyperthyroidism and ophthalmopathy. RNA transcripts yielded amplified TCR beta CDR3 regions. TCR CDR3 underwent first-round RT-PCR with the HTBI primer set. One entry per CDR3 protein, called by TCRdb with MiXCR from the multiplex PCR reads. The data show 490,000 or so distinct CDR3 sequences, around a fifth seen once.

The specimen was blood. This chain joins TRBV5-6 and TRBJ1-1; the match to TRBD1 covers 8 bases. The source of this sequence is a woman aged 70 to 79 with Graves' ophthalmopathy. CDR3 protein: CASSFRAGRGLRNTEAFF. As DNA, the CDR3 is TGTGCCAGCAGCTTCCGTGCCGGCAGGGGGCTTCGGAACACTGAAGCTTTCTTT.